The count of the clone carrying this T cell receptor (beta chain) is one. In the original analysis: How many nucleated cells were present was estimated from reference gene primer amplification. Sequencing was performed with immunoSEQ multiplex PCR; in TCRdb, only in-frame clones are kept and a portion is missing. The V and J calls and clone size were taken over from that table, and D and trimming were inferred from the DNA. The sample has 210,000 or so clones, about nine tenths seen once; the top ten hold 4.4%. This entry belongs to a study of blood T cell repertoires in COVID-19. Study details: COVID-19 samples from acute and convalescent phases originated in the United States, Italy and Spain. PBMCs, B-cell-depleted T cells, or T cells were the source of the cDNA or gDNA that made up the material.

CDR1 is MRHNA, CDR2 SNTAGT, per germline. J gave up 0 bases and V 6 bases, and 4 bases lay outside the gene matches. This CDR3 is built from 16 residues. This TCR derives from a man over 45 with acute or convalescent COVID-19. The sequenced material came from peripheral blood. V and J are TRBV6-4 and TRBJ2-2; 10 positions match TRBD2. The CDR3: CASSIGLAANTGELFF. CDR3 bases: TGTGCCAGCAGCATAGGACTAGCGGCGAACACCGGGGAGCTGTTTTTT.